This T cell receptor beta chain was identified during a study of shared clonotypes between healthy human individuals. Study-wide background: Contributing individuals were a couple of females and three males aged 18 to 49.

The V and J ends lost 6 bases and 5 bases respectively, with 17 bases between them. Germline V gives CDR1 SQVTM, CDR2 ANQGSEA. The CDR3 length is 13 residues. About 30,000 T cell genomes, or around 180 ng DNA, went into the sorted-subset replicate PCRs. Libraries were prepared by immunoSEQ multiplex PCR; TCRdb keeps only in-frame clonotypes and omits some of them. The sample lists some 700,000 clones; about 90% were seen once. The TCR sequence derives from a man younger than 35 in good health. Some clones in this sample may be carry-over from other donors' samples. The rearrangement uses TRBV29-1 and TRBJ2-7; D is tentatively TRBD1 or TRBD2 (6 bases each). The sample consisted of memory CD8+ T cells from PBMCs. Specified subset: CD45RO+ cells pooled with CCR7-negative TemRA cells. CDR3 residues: CSVFRRGSNEQYF. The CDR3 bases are TGCAGCGTCTTTCGGAGGGGGAGCAACGAGCAGTACTTC.